This record looks at one TCR beta chain sequence and its context. Germline V CDR1 and CDR2: MDHEN, SYDVKM. The CDR3 totals 12 residues. V was pared by 10 bases and J by 4 bases, with 13 bases between. Sequencing used immunoSEQ multiplex PCR; TCRdb keeps in-frame clones, though not all of them. This table holds some 140,000 clones, over 65% found once. The data belong to a study of T cell responses to AZD1222 COVID-19 vaccine. The source is an adult in good health. The chain employs TRBV28 and TRBJ1-2; D ambiguous. This specimen consisted of peripheral blood, obtained on day 0 of AZD1222 vaccination. This CDR3 is CAITRPPYGYTF. The DNA for the CDR3 is TGTGCCATCACTCGCCCCCCCTATGGCTACACCTTC.